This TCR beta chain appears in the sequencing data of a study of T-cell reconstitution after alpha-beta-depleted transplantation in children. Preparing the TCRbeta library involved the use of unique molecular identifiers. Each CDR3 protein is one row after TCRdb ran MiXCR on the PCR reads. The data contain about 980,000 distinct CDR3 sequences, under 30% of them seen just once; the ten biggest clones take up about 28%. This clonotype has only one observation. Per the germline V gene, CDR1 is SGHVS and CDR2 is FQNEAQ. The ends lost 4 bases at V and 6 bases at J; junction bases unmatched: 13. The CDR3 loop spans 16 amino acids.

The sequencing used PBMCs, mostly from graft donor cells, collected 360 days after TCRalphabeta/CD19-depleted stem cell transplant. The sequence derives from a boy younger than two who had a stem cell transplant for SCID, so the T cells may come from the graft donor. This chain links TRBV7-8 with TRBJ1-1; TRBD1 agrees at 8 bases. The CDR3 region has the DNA TGTGCCAGCAGCTGGGACAGGTCCCGCGTCTCTCCTGAAGCTTTCTTT. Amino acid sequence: CASSWDRSRVSPEAFF.